Following are 23 T cell receptor beta chains from one sample sequenced in a study of T cells in Graves' hyperthyroidism and ophthalmopathy. From RNA transcripts, TCR beta CDR3 regions were amplified. The TCR CDR3 first-round RT-PCR relied on the HTBI primer set. TCRdb called the multiplex PCR reads again in MiXCR, with one record for every CDR3 protein. This table has 380,000 or so distinct CDR3 sequences, about 19% appearing once. Sequenced material: blood. Receptors were obtained from a woman aged 18-29 years with Graves' hyperthyroidism.

At least ten counts were recorded for this clonotype. V is TRBV20-1 and J is TRBJ1-5, with D possibly matching TRBD1 (6 bases). Germline V gene data show CDR1 as DFQATT and CDR2 as SNEGSKA (reference sequence). The V gene lost 3 bases and the J gene lost 4 bases, with 16 bases spanning the gap. CDR3 length equals 15 residues. The CDR3 DNA reads TGCAGTGCTAGCCGGGACACCCTAGGGAATCAGCCCCAGCATTTT. Translated: CSASRDTLGNQPQHF.

This clonotype showed up many times. CDR3 nucleotides: TGCAGCGTTGAACTCCTGCGATTGAACACTGAAGCTTTCTTT. Protein: CSVELLRLNTEAFF. This rearrangement joins TRBV29-1 to TRBJ1-1; D unclear. The CDR3 sequence is 14 residues long. V dropped 2 bases and J dropped 0 bases, with 10 bases sitting between them. Germline V gives CDR1 SQVTM, CDR2 ANQGSEA.

This clonotype was recorded at least ten times. The V and J genes are TRBV29-1 and TRBJ1-1, with a weak D call TRBD1 (5 bases). Germline CDR1 SQVTM, CDR2 ANQGSEA. CDR3 length: 13 residues. V was trimmed by 1 base and J by 1 base, leaving 7 bases between them. CDR3 in amino acids: CSVEGQSNTEAFF. The CDR3 nucleotides are TGCAGCGTTGAAGGACAGTCGAACACTGAAGCTTTCTTT.

This clonotype was recorded many times. The CDR3: CASSVARLLRGYHNQPQHF. Here the CDR3 DNA reads TGTGCCAGCAGCGTAGCACGACTGCTGCGGGGATATCACAATCAGCCCCAGCATTTT. The chain has TRBV9 and TRBJ1-5, with D uncertain. The V end was cut by 0 bases, the J end by 3 bases, with 22 bases between. The CDR3 is made up of 19 amino acids. The germline gives CDR1 SGDLS, CDR2 YYNGEE.

This clonotype was seen many times. This chain uses TRBV7-2 with TRBJ1-1; D gene ambiguous. In germline, CDR1 is SGHTA, CDR2 FQGNSA. The CDR3 totals 14 residues. The V end was cut by 7 bases, the J end by 3 bases, with 15 bases between. CDR3 sequence reads: CASIAYPSYTEAFF. The CDR3 DNA sequence: TGTGCCAGCATCGCTTATCCCTCCTACACTGAAGCTTTCTTT. The complete variable domain, with remaining parts taken from reference TRBV7-2 and TRBJ1-1, reads GAGVSQSPSNKVTEKGKDVELRCDPISGHTALYWYRQSLGQGLEFLIYFQGNSAPDKSGLPSDRFSAERTGGSVSTLTIQRTQQEDSAVYLCASIAYPSYTEAFFGQGTRLTVV.

At least ten counts were recorded for this clonotype. J is TRBJ1-2 and V is TRBV7-3, with 8 positions matching TRBD1. Germline V gene data show CDR1 as SGHTA and CDR2 as FQGTGA. V was pared by 5 bases and J by 6 bases, with 5 bases of the junction left unmatched. CDR3 length: 13 amino acids. The CDR3 protein is CASSPDRENGYTF. Here the CDR3 DNA reads TGTGCCAGCAGCCCGGACAGGGAAAATGGCTACACCTTC.

This chain connects TRBV6-2 or TRBV6-3 to TRBJ1-3, with D tentatively TRBD1 (6 bases). The length of the CDR3 is 19 residues. Trimming pared 6 bases from V and 3 bases from J, leaving 27 bases between. Germline values: CDR1 MNHEY, CDR2 SVGEGT. The CDR3 is CASSTLRPSDSELGNTIYF. As DNA, the CDR3 is TGTGCCAGCAGCACACTCAGGCCATCGGACAGCGAACTTGGAAACACCATATATTTT.

This clonotype was detected many times. The chain links TRBV6-2 or TRBV6-3 to TRBJ2-7; D call uncertain. V was cut by 0 bases and J by 1 base, with 10 bases left in between. This CDR3 region has 15 residues. The germline V gene has CDR1 MNHEY and CDR2 SVGEGT. This CDR3 reads CASSYSELISYEQYF. The CDR3 DNA follows: TGTGCCAGCAGTTACTCGGAATTAATATCCTACGAGCAGTACTTC.

The sample holds one count of this clonotype. A junction boundary mismatches the germline segment, possibly from a read error. The chain combines TRBV6-1 with TRBJ2-7; 7 nucleotides match TRBD1. The CDR3 consists of 15 residues. Germline lookup yields CDR1 MNHNS and CDR2 SASEGT. The CDR3 bases are TGTGCCAGCAGTCCGGGACAGTCTTTTTCCTACGATCAGTACTTC. Its protein product is CASSPGQSFSYDQYF.

This clonotype was detected many times. V usage is TRBV6-2 or TRBV6-3 and J usage is TRBJ1-2; 9 bases align to TRBD1. Germline trimming cut 6 bases from V and 4 bases from J; bases unmatched to any gene: 21. Germline-derived CDR1 and CDR2 are MNHEY and SVGEGT. The CDR3 contains 19 residues. Here the CDR3 DNA reads TGTGCCAGCAGCCTCGAAGCGGACAGGGGAAAACGAGCTGGCTATGGCTACACCTTC. Its translation: CASSLEADRGKRAGYGYTF.

The gene calls are TRBV5-6 and TRBJ1-1; no reliable D call. CDR1 and CDR2 (germline): SGHDT, YYEEEE. The CDR3 is made up of 15 amino acids. With 4 bases removed from V and 4 bases from J, the gap between germline ends came to 17 bases. CDR3 sequence: CASSLGLRVGTEAFF. CDR3 nucleotides: TGTGCCAGCAGCCTGGGCCTCCGGGTAGGCACTGAAGCTTTCTTT.

This clonotype was detected a few times. A much bigger clone sits one base away, suggesting this may be a read error. This chain joins TRBV20-1 and TRBJ2-5; D is possibly TRBD2 (5 bases). The CDR3 has 12 residues. Per germline, CDR1 DFQATT and CDR2 SNEGSKA (reference sequence). CDR3 amino acids: CSARGRRWTKYF. The CDR3 nucleotides read TGCAGTGCTAGAGGGCGGAGGTGGACCAAGTACTTC.

This clonotype came up a few times. The chain recombines TRBV2 with TRBJ1-5; no reliable D call. Germline V CDR1 and CDR2: SNHLY, FYNNEI. The CDR3 length is 16 residues. Deletions cut 5 bases from V and 2 bases from J, with 16 bases between. The CDR3 DNA reads as TGTGCCAGCAGTTCGTGCCTTGCGTACTGCAATCAGCCCCAGCATTTT. Translated: CASSSCLAYCNQPQHF.

This clonotype appeared many times. The V and J genes are TRBV7-3 and TRBJ2-2; D not certain. Trimming took off 2 bases at V and 1 base at J, with 11 bases between the two ends. The germline V gene encodes CDR1 SGHTA and CDR2 FQGTGA. The CDR3 covers 16 residues. In DNA form, the CDR3 reads TGTGCCAGCAGCTTATGGGGTAATATGAACACCGGGGAGCTGTTTTTT. Protein: CASSLWGNMNTGELFF.

The sample holds many counts of this clonotype. The rearrangement links TRBV5-1 to TRBJ1-1; no definite D call. Germline CDR1 reads SGHRS; CDR2 reads YFSETQ. V lost 0 bases and J lost 0, with 9 bases in between. The CDR3 runs to 15 residues. The CDR3, as DNA: TGCGCCAGCAGCTTGGGGGTGCCAGTGAACACTGAAGCTTTCTTT. Translated, it gives CASSLGVPVNTEAFF.

The CDR3 reads CASSLAGANGYTF. As DNA, the CDR3 is TGTGCCAGCAGCTTAGCGGGGGCCAATGGCTACACCTTC. The chain employs TRBV7-8 and TRBJ1-2; D is perhaps TRBD1 (6 bases). The CDR3 runs 13 residues. Germline CDR1 reads SGHVS; CDR2 reads FQNEAQ. With 0 bases removed from V and 6 bases from J, the gap between germline ends came to 8 bases. The variable domain in full, completed from reference TRBV7-8 and TRBJ1-2, reads GAGVSQSPRYKVAKRGQDVALRCDPISGHVSLFWYQQALGQGPEFLTYFQNEAQLDKSGLPSDRFFAERPEGSVSTLKIQRTQQEDSAVYLCASSLAGANGYTFGSGTRLTVV.

In its sample, this clonotype was seen a few times. V gene TRBV4-1 combines with J gene TRBJ2-4; D gene unclear. Trimming took off 7 bases at V and 2 bases at J, with 6 bases between the two ends. The V gene's germline CDR1 is MGHRA and CDR2 YSYEKL. CDR3 size: 12 residues. CDR3 protein: CASKGPKNIQYF. CDR3 in DNA: TGCGCCAGCAAGGGCCCCAAAAACATTCAGTACTTC.

The sample holds many counts of this clonotype. The chain is built from TRBV5-1 and TRBJ2-7; 7 nucleotides align to TRBD2. The CDR3 runs 13 residues. The trim removed 1 base at V and 5 bases at J, leaving 3 bases unmatched. Germline CDR1 SGHRS, CDR2 YFSETQ. The CDR3 DNA follows: TGCGCCAGCAGCTTGCCGGGACTAAACGAGCAGTACTTC. Protein: CASSLPGLNEQYF.

This clonotype occurred many times. This chain links TRBV27 with TRBJ1-1; D gene ambiguous. The length of the CDR3 is 15 residues. V was pared by 5 bases and J by 1 base, with 14 bases between. Germline loops: CDR1 MNHEY, CDR2 SMNVEV (reference sequence). The CDR3: CASSPRDLANTEAFF. The DNA of the CDR3 is TGTGCCAGCAGTCCCCGGGATCTCGCGAACACTGAAGCTTTCTTT.

About this clonotype itself: The conserved phenylalanine or tryptophan normally closing the CDR3 is absent here, so this likely arose from a read error. The chain joins TRBV6-1 to TRBJ2-6; D ambiguous. Germline V gene sequence: CDR1 MNHNS, CDR2 SASEGT. The V end was cut by 3 bases, the J end by 2 bases, with 5 bases between. This CDR3 comprises 14 residues. In nucleotides, the CDR3 is TGTGCCAGCAGTGATCAGACTGGGGCCAACGTCCTGACTTAC. Amino acid sequence: CASSDQTGANVLTY.

At least ten counts were recorded for this clonotype. This chain uses TRBV12-3 or TRBV12-4 with TRBJ1-5, with 7 bases fitting TRBD1. Losses at the gene ends were 6 bases for V and 6 bases for J; bases not matched to a gene: 5. This CDR3 comprises 13 residues. The CDR3 nucleotides are TGTGCCAGCAGCCCAGGGGGAGGTCAGCCCCAGCATTTT. Protein sequence: CASSPGGGQPQHF.

In its sample, this clonotype was seen many times. For the CDR3, the DNA is TGTGCCAGCACATACACAAGGGGCGAAACTTCTGGGGCCAACGTCCTGACTTTC. It translates to CASTYTRGETSGANVLTF. V is TRBV12-3 or TRBV12-4 and J is TRBJ2-6; possible D gene TRBD1, 5 bases. CDR3 size: 18 residues. The V gene lost 7 bases and the J gene lost 1 base, with 20 bases spanning the gap.

This clonotype was seen at least ten times. This rearrangement joins TRBV5-1 to TRBJ1-3; D remains ambiguous. Germline values: CDR1 SGHRS, CDR2 YFSETQ. The length of the CDR3 is 13 residues. V was pared by 0 bases and J by 4 bases, with 5 bases between. CDR3 DNA sequence: TGCGCCAGCAGCTTGGACATCGGAAACACCATATATTTT. This translates into CASSLDIGNTIYF.